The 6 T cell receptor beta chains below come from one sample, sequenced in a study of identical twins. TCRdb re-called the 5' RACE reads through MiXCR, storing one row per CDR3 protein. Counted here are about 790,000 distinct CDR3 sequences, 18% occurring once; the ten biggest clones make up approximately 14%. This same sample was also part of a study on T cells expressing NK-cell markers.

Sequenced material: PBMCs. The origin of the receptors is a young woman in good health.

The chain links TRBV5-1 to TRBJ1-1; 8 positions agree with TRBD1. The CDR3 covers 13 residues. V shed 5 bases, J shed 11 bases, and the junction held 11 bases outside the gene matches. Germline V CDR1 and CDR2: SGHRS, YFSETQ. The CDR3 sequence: CASRWAGGNRAFF. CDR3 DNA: TGCGCCAGCAGGTGGGCAGGGGGCAATAGGGCTTTCTTT.

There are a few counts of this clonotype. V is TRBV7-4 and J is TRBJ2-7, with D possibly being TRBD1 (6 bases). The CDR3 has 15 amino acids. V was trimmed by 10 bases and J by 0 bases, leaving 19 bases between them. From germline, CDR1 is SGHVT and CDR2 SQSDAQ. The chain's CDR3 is CATRGPVKSSYEQYF. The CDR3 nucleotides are TGTGCCACCAGGGGCCCAGTCAAGAGCTCCTACGAGCAGTACTTC.

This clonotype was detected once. The CDR3 DNA sequence: TGTGCCAGCACAGCGGGAGGGCCCTCCTACAATGAGCAGTTCTTC. Its translation is CASTAGGPSYNEQFF. The chain employs TRBV28 and TRBJ2-1; 10 positions agree with TRBD2. This CDR3 has 15 residues. Germline assignment: CDR1 MDHEN and CDR2 SYDVKM. J lost 0 bases, V lost 7 bases, and 3 bases had no gene match.

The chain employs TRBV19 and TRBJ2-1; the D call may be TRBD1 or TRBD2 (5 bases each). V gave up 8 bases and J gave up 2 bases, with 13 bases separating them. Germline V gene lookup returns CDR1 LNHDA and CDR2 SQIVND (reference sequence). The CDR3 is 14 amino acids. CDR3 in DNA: TGTGCCAGTTCGGGGACCGCCGCCTACAATGAGCAGTTCTTC. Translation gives CASSGTAAYNEQFF.

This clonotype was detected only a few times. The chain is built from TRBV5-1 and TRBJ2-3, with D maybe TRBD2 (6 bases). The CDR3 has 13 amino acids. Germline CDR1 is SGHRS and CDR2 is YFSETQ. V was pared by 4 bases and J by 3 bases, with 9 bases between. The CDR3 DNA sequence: TGCGCCAGCAGCCGCAGCGGGACAGATACGCAGTATTTT. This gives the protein CASSRSGTDTQYF.

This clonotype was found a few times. For the CDR3, the DNA is TGTGCCTGGAGTTACGGAACCTACGAGCAGTACTTC. Protein sequence: CAWSYGTYEQYF. The chain uses TRBV30 and TRBJ2-7, with D unresolved. Germline V gene lookup returns CDR1 GTSNPN and CDR2 SVGIG (reference sequence). Trimming stripped 2 bases from V and 2 bases from J, with 7 bases between. The CDR3 totals 12 residues.